The entry below gives a single T cell receptor (beta chain) sequence along with its context. The CDR3 totals 16 residues. The J segment lost 4 bases and the V segment lost 0 bases, leaving 8 bases of the junction unmatched. Germline V gene sequence: CDR1 ENHRY, CDR2 SYGVKD. This entry is derived from a study of blood T cell repertoires in COVID-19. For the study at large: Acute and convalescent COVID-19 specimens originated in the United States, Italy and Spain. T cells, B-cell-depleted T cells, or PBMCs supplied cDNA or gDNA.

Original analysis: Estimates of nucleated cell counts were drawn from the amplification of reference gene primers. TCRdb's table, derived via immunoSEQ multiplex PCR, lists solely in-frame clones and lacks some. The V and J calls and clone size come from that table; D and trimming were worked out from the DNA. The sample holds over 70,000 clones, 86% seen once. This TCR derives from a human donor in a cohort sampled during active COVID-19. What was sequenced was peripheral blood. The chain employs TRBV10-3 and TRBJ1-2, with 7 nucleotides matching TRBD1. CDR3 residues: CAISESEGAESYGYTF. The CDR3 DNA is TGTGCCATCAGTGAGTCAGAGGGGGCGGAGAGCTATGGCTACACCTTC.